The clone carrying this T cell receptor beta chain was recorded many times. Antigen unknown. These data belong to a study of breast tumors, draining lymph nodes, adjacent tissues. From the multiplex PCR reads, TCRdb called clonotypes with MiXCR, one entry per CDR3 protein. The sample holds 85,000 to 130,000 distinct CDR3 sequences, 20% to 25% seen once. The CDR3 runs 14 residues. With 3 bases removed from V and 1 base from J, the gap between germline ends came to 8 bases. The V gene's germline CDR1 is SGHKS and CDR2 YYEKEE (reference sequence). Samples came from axillary lymph nodes draining the breast cancer. The study, taken as a whole, reports: Data fit most tumor T cells coming from lymph node, expanding in tumor. Tumor TCR diversity was below lymph nodes but above nontumor tissue. Luminal-like breast cancer showed significantly higher tumor–nontumor repertoire similarity than basal-like. Tumor T cell lymph node origin was a supported hypothesis, not proven.

This clonotype was obtained from a female donor with breast cancer. Some clones in this sample may be carry-over from other donors' samples. The specimen was axillary lymph node tissue. V is TRBV5-5 and J is TRBJ1-5, with D perhaps TRBD1 (5 bases). The CDR3 nucleotides read TGTGCCAGCAGCTGGGACGGAAGCAATCAGCCCCAGCATTTT. Its protein is CASSWDGSNQPQHF.